The T cell receptor beta chain under discussion was sequenced for a study of cytomegalovirus exposure and HLA in healthy donors. Study-level results: Despite most TCR sequences being rare, some public TCRs occurred in many donors. Researchers catalogued some 160 TCR beta chains as cytomegalovirus-associated. Accounts indicate the classifier identified cytomegalovirus status with strong specificity and sensitivity.

V gave up 5 bases and J gave up 0 bases; unmatched junction bases: 6. CDR1 is MDHEN and CDR2 is SYDVKM in the germline V gene. The CDR3 runs to 16 residues. The assay was immunoSEQ multiplex PCR, and TCRdb's table has in-frame clones only and misses some. The sample carries 150,000 to 200,000 clones, about 89% recorded once. About this clone: Its target is unknown.

The clonotype originates from a young woman in good health and CMV-seropositive. The rearrangement joins TRBV28 to TRBJ2-5; 10 nucleotides line up with TRBD1. Input material: PBMCs. Here the CDR3 DNA reads TGTGCCAGCAGTGGACAGGGGGGGGGATACCAAGAGACCCAGTACTTC. Protein: CASSGQGGGYQETQYF.